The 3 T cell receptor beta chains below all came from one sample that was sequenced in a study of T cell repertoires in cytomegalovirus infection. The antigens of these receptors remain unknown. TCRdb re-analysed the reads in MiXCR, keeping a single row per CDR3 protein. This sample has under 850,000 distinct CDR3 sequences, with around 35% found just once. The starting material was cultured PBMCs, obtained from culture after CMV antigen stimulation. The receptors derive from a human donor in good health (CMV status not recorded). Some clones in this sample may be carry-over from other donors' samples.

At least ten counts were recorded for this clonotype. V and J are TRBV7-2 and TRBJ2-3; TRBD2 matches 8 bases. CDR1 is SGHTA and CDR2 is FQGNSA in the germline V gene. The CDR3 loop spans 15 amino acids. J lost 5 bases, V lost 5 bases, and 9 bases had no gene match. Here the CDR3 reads CASSPPGGIRDTQYF. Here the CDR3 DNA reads TGTGCCAGCAGCCCGCCGGGAGGGATACGAGATACGCAGTATTTT.

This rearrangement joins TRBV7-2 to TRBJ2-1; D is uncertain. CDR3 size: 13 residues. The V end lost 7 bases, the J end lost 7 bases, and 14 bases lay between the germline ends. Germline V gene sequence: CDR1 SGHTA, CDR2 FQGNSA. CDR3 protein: CASKPGDLNEQFF. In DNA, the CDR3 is TGTGCCAGCAAGCCGGGTGACCTGAATGAGCAGTTCTTC.

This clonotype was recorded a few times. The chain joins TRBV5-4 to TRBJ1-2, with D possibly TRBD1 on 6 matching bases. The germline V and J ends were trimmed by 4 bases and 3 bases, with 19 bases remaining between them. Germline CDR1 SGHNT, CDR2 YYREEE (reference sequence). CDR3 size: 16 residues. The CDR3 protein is CASSTPVWGPDYGYTF. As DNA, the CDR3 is TGTGCCAGCAGCACTCCCGTATGGGGGCCGGACTATGGCTACACCTTC.